This note documents a single T cell receptor (beta chain) sequence. This record belongs to a study of blood T cell repertoires in COVID-19. Study at large: The United States, Italy and Spain were the sources of the acute and convalescent COVID-19 samples. Nucleic acid was either cDNA or gDNA, and it came from T cells, B-cell-depleted T cells, or PBMCs.

CDR3 length: 17 residues. Trimming took 4 bases from V and 1 from J; bases not matched to a gene: 9. Per the germline V gene, CDR1 is SGHKS and CDR2 is YYEKEE (reference sequence). Generated by immunoSEQ multiplex PCR, the TCRdb table keeps only in-frame clones and is missing some. The sample includes over 85,000 clones, 75% to 80% of them seen just once. Sequencing used peripheral blood. The clonotype was recovered from a woman of 80 years or more with active or convalescent COVID-19. This chain links TRBV5-5 with TRBJ2-3, with 10 nucleotides matching TRBD2. CDR3 DNA: TGTGCCAGCAGCCCAGCTAGCGGGAGTTTGGGCACAGATACGCAGTATTTT. Protein: CASSPASGSLGTDTQYF.